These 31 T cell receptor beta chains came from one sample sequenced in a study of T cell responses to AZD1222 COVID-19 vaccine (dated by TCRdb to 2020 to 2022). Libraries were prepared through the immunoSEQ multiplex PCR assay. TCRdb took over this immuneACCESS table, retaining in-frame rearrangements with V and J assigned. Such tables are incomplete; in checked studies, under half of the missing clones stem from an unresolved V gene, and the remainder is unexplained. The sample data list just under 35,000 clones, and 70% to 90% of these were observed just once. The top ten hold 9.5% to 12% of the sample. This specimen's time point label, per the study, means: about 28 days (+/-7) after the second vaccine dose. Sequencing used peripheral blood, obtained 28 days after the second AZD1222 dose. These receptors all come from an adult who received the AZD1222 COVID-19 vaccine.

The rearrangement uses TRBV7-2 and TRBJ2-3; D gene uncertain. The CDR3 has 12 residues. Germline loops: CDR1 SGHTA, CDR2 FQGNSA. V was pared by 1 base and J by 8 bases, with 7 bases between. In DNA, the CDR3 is TGTGCCAGCAGCTTAGATGTAGGTACGCAGTATTTT. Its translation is CASSLDVGTQYF.

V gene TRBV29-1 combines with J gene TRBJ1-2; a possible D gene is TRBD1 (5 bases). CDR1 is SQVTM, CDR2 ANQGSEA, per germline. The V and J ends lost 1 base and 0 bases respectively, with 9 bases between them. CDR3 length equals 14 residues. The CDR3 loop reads CSVEAGNSNYGYTF. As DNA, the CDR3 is TGCAGCGTTGAAGCAGGGAACTCTAACTATGGCTACACCTTC.

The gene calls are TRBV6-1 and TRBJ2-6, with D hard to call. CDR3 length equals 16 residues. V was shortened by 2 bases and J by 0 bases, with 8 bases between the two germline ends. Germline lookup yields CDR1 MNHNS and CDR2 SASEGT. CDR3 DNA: TGTGCCAGCAGTGAAAACGGAATCTCTGGGGCCAACGTCCTGACTTTC. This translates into CASSENGISGANVLTF.

CDR3 region: CAWSVDGQGRGTF. The CDR3 DNA reads TGTGCCTGGAGTGTAGACGGTCAGGGCCGGGGCACCTTC. The chain uses TRBV30 and TRBJ1-2; a possible D gene is TRBD1 (5 bases). Germline V CDR1 and CDR2: GTSNPN, SVGIG (reference sequence). The CDR3 covers 13 residues. V was shortened by 0 bases and J by 13 bases, with 18 bases between the two germline ends.

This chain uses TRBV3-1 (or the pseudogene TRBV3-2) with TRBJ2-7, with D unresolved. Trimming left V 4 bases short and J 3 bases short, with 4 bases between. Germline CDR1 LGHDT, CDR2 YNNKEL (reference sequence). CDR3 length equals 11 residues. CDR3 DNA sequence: TGTGCCAGCAGCCGGGGCTACGAGCAGTACTTC. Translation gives CASSRGYEQYF.

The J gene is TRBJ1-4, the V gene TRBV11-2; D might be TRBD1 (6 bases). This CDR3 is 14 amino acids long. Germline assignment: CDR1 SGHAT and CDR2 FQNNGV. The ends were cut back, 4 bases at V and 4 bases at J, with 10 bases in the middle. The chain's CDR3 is CASSSRGGNEKLFF. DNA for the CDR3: TGTGCCAGCAGCTCGAGGGGGGGTAATGAAAAACTGTTTTTT.

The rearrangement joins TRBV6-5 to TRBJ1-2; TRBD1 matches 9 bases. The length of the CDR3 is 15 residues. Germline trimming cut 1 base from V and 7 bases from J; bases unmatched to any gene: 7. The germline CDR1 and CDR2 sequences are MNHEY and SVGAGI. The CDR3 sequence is CASSYFRQGDGGYTF. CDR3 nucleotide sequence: TGTGCCAGCAGTTACTTTCGACAGGGGGACGGTGGCTACACCTTC.

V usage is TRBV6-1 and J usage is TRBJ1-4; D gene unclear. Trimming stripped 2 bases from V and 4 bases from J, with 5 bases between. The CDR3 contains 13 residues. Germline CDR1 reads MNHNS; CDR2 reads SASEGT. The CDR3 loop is CASSEFNNEKLFF. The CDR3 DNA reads TGTGCCAGCAGTGAATTCAATAATGAAAAACTGTTTTTT.

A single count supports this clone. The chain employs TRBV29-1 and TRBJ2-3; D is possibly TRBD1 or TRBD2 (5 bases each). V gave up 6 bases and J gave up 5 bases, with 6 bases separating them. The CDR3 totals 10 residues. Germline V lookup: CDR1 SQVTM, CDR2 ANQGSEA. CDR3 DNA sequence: TGCAGCGTGGGGGTAGATACGCAGTATTTT. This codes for CSVGVDTQYF.

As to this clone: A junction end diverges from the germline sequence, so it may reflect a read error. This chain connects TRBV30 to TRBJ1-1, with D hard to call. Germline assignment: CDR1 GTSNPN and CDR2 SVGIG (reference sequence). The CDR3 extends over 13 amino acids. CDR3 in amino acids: CAWSVPKYAWRVF. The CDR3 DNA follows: TGTGCCTGGAGTGTACCCAAATATGCATGGCGGGTCTTT. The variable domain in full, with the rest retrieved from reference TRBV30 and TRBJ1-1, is SQTIHQWPATLVQPVGSPLSLECTVEGTSNPNLYWYRQAAGRGLQLLFYSVGIGQISSEVPQNLSASRPQDRQFILSSKKLLLSDSGFYLCAWSVPKYAWRVFGQGTRLTVV.

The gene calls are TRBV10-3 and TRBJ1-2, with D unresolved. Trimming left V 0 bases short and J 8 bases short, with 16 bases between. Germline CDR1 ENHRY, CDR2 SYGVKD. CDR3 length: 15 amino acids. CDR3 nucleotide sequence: TGTGCCATCAGTGAGTCGATCTCCCTCGTGGGGGGCTACACCTTC. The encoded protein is CAISESISLVGGYTF.

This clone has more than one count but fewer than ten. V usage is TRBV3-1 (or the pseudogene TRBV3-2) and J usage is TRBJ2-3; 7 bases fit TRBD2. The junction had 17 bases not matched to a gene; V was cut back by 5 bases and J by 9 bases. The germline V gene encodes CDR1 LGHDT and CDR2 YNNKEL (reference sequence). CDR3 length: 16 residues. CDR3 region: CASSIRLAPTLGTQYF. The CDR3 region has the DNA TGTGCCAGCAGCATTCGACTAGCACCTACCTTGGGGACGCAGTATTTT.

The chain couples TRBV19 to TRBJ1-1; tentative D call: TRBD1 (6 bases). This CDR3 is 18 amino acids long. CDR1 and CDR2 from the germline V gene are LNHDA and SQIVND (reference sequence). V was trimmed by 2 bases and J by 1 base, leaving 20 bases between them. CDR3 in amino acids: CASSIMRERGAKNTEAFF. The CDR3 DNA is TGTGCCAGTAGTATAATGCGGGAAAGGGGGGCAAAGAACACTGAAGCTTTCTTT.

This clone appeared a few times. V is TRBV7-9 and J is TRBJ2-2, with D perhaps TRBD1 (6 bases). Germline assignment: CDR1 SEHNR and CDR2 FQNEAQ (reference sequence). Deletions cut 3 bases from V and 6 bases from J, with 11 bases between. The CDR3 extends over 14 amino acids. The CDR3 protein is CASSLSGVSGELFF. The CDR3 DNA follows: TGTGCCAGCAGCTTGTCAGGGGTGTCCGGGGAGCTGTTTTTT.

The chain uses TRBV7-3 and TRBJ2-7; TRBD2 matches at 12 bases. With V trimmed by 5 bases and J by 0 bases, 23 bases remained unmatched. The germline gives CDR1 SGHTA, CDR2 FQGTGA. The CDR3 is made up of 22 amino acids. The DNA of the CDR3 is TGTGCCAGCAGCCTTTTCCGGCCCTCGTCCCTAGCGGGAGGGACGTACTCCTACGAGCAGTACTTC. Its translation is CASSLFRPSSLAGGTYSYEQYF.

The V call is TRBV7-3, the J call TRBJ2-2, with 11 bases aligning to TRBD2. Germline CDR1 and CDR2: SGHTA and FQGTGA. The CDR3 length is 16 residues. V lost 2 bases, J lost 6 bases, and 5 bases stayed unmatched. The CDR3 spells CASSLRSGRAAGELFF. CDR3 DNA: TGTGCCAGCAGCTTACGTAGCGGGAGGGCCGCCGGGGAGCTGTTTTTT. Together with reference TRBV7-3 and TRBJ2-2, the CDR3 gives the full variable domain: GAGVSQTPSNKVTEKGKYVELRCDPISGHTALYWYRQSLGQGPEFLIYFQGTGAADDSGLPNDRFFAVRPEGSVSTLKIQRTERGDSAVYLCASSLRSGRAAGELFFGEGSRLTVL.

The CDR3 coding sequence is TGTGCCAGCAGCTTTAGCTTTTCGCAGTATTTT. Translating it yields CASSFSFSQYF. The chain couples TRBV28 to TRBJ2-3; D call uncertain. The germline gives CDR1 MDHEN, CDR2 SYDVKM. The CDR3 covers 11 residues. The V gene lost 6 bases and the J gene lost 10 bases, with 11 bases spanning the gap.

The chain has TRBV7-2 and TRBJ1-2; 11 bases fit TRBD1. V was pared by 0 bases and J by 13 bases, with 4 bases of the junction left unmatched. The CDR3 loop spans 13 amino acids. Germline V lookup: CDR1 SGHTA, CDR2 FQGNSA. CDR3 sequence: CASSLAPGTGGTF. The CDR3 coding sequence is TGTGCCAGCAGCTTAGCCCCCGGGACAGGGGGCACCTTC.

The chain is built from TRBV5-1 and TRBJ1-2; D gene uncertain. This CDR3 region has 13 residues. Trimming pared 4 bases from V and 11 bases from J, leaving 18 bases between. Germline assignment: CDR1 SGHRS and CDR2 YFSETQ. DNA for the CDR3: TGCGCCAGCAGCCCCGCCCCCCCGGGAGAGTACACCTTC. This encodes CASSPAPPGEYTF.

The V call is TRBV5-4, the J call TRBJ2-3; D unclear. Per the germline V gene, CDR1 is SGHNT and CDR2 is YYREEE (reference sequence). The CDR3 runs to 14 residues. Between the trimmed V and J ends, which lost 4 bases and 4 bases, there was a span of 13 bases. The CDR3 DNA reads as TGTGCCAGCAGCCCAGGCCAGTCTCCAGATACGCAGTATTTT. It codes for CASSPGQSPDTQYF.

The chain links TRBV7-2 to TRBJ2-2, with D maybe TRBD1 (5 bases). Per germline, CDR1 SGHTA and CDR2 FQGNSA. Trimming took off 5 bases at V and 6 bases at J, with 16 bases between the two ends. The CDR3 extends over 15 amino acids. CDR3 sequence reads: CASSPRESLAGELFF. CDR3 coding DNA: TGTGCCAGCAGCCCCAGGGAATCGTTAGCCGGGGAGCTGTTTTTT. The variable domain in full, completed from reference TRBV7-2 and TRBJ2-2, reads GAGVSQSPSNKVTEKGKDVELRCDPISGHTALYWYRQSLGQGLEFLIYFQGNSAPDKSGLPSDRFSAERTGGSVSTLTIQRTQQEDSAVYLCASSPRESLAGELFFGEGSRLTVL.

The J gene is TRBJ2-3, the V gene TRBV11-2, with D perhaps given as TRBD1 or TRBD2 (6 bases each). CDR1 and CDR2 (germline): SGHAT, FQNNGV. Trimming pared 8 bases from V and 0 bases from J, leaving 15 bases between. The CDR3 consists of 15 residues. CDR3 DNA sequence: TGTGCCAGCCGACTGGAGGGGGTTAGCACAGATACGCAGTATTTT. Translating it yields CASRLEGVSTDTQYF.

The CDR3 sequence: CASSRQGGLGEKLFF. DNA of the CDR3: TGTGCCAGCAGCCGACAGGGGGGGTTGGGAGAAAAACTGTTTTTT. The J gene is TRBJ1-4, the V gene TRBV6-5, with 9 bases matching TRBD1. CDR1 and CDR2 from the germline V gene are MNHEY and SVGAGI. J was trimmed by 8 bases and V by 6 bases; bases with no gene match: 10. This CDR3 is 15 amino acids long.

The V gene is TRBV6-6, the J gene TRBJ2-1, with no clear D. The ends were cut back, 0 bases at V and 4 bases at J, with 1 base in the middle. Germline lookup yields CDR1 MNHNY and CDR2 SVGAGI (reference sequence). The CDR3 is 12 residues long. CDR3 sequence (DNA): TGTGCCAGCAGTTACTCGTACAATGAGCAGTTCTTC. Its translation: CASSYSYNEQFF.

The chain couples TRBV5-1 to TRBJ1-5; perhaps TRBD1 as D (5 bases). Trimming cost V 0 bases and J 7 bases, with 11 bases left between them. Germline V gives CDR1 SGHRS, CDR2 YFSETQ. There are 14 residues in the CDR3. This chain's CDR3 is CASSLEGRGQPQHF. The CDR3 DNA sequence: TGCGCCAGCAGCTTGGAGGGGCGAGGCCAGCCCCAGCATTTT.

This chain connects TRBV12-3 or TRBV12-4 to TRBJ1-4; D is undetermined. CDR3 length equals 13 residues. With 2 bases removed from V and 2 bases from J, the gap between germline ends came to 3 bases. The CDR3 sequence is CASSLSTNEKLFF. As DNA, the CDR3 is TGTGCCAGCAGTTTATCTACTAATGAAAAACTGTTTTTT.

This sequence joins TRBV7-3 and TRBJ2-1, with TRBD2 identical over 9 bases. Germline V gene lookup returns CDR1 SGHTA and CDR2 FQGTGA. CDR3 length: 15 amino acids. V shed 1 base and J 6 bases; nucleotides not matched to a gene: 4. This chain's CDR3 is CASSLKLAGGNEQFF. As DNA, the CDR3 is TGTGCCAGCAGCTTAAAACTAGCGGGTGGCAATGAGCAGTTCTTC.

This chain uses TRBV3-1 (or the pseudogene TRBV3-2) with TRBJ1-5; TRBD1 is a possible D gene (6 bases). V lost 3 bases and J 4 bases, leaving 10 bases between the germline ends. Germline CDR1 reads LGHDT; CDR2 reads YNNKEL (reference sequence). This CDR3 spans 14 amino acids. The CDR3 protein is CASSQDSGNQPQHF. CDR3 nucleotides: TGTGCCAGCAGCCAGGACAGTGGGAATCAGCCCCAGCATTTT.

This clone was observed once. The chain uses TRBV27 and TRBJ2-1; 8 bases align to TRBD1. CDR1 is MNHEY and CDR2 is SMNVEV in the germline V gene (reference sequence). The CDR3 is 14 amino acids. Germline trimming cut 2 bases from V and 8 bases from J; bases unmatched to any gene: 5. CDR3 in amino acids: CASSLTPGGDEQFF. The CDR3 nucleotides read TGTGCCAGCAGTTTAACCCCAGGGGGCGATGAGCAGTTCTTC.

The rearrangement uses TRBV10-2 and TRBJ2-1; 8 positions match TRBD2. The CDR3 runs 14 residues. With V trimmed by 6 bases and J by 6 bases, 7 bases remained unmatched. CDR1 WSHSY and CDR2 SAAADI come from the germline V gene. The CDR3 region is CASSTTSGRNEQFF. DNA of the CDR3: TGCGCCAGCAGCACTACTAGCGGCCGCAATGAGCAGTTCTTC.

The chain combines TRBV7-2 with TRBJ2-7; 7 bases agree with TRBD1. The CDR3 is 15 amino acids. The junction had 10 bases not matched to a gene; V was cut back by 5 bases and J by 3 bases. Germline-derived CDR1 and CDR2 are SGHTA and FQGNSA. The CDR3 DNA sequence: TGTGCCAGCAGCAAATCAGGGACAGAAAACTACGAGCAGTACTTC. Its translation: CASSKSGTENYEQYF. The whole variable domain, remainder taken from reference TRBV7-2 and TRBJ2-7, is GAGVSQSPSNKVTEKGKDVELRCDPISGHTALYWYRQSLGQGLEFLIYFQGNSAPDKSGLPSDRFSAERTGGSVSTLTIQRTQQEDSAVYLCASSKSGTENYEQYFGPGTRLTVT.